This passage covers 23 T cell receptor beta chains from one sample sequenced in a study of CD39 and CD103 CD8 tumor-infiltrating T cells. The assay was immunoSEQ multiplex PCR, and TCRdb's table has in-frame clones only and misses some. The sample consists of approximately 2,500 clones, approximately 72% of them appearing once. The source material was CD39- CD103- CD8+ T cells sorted from the tumor. Specified subset: CD103-CD39- double-negative CD45RA- CD8 T cells. The receptors here all came from a human donor with head and neck squamous cell carcinoma.

This rearrangement joins TRBV27 to TRBJ2-7; TRBD2 is a possible D gene (6 bases). Germline V gene lookup returns CDR1 MNHEY and CDR2 SMNVEV (reference sequence). The CDR3 totals 14 residues. Trimming stripped 4 bases from V and 3 bases from J, with 13 bases between. In nucleotides, the CDR3 is TGTGCCAGCAGTTCCGGGACTCTTTTCTACGAGCAGTACTTC. This translates into CASSSGTLFYEQYF.

The table lists this clone with a count of one. The J gene is TRBJ1-3, the V gene TRBV28; D not resolved. V dropped 6 bases and J dropped 2 bases, with 8 bases sitting between them. Germline V gene sequence: CDR1 MDHEN, CDR2 SYDVKM. The CDR3 loop spans 13 amino acids. The CDR3 sequence is CASSSWAGNTIYF. CDR3 DNA: TGTGCCAGCAGCAGCTGGGCTGGAAACACCATATATTTT.

The chain recombines TRBV5-5 with TRBJ1-5; weak D call: TRBD1 (6 bases). CDR1 and CDR2 from the germline V gene are SGHKS and YYEKEE (reference sequence). The CDR3 loop spans 14 amino acids. Trimming took off 1 base at V and 6 bases at J, with 11 bases between the two ends. CDR3 in DNA: TGTGCCAGCAGCTTGTGGGGGGGCTCTCAGCCCCAGCATTTT. Translating gives CASSLWGGSQPQHF.

CDR3 residues: CASSLDPGDYSNQPQHF. The CDR3, as DNA: TGTGCCAGCAGCTTAGATCCAGGGGATTATAGCAATCAGCCCCAGCATTTT. The chain joins TRBV11-2 to TRBJ1-5; maybe TRBD1 (6 bases). V gave up 0 bases and J gave up 0 bases, with 12 bases separating them. The CDR3 length is 17 residues. CDR1 SGHAT and CDR2 FQNNGV come from the germline V gene.

The chain employs TRBV5-6 and TRBJ2-1; D not certain. V was pared by 4 bases and J by 6 bases, with 17 bases between. CDR1 SGHDT and CDR2 YYEEEE come from the germline V gene. The length of the CDR3 is 15 residues. DNA for the CDR3: TGTGCCAGCAGCACCAATCAAGTCCCCGCCAATGAGCAGTTCTTC. This translates into CASSTNQVPANEQFF.

The V call is TRBV10-2, the J call TRBJ2-1, with 12 nucleotides matching TRBD2. J gave up 7 bases and V 7 bases, and 8 bases lay outside the gene matches. CDR3 length equals 15 residues. Germline values: CDR1 WSHSY, CDR2 SAAADI. This chain's CDR3 is CASTSLLAGGNEQFF. The CDR3 DNA reads as TGCGCCAGCACCTCACTTCTAGCGGGGGGGAATGAGCAGTTCTTC.

The V call is TRBV7-9, the J call TRBJ2-1; D might be TRBD1 or TRBD2, each matching 6 bases. This CDR3 comprises 14 residues. Germline lookup yields CDR1 SEHNR and CDR2 FQNEAQ (reference sequence). Trimming left V 5 bases short and J 6 bases short, with 14 bases between. The CDR3 region is CASSGGGIGNEQFF. In DNA, the CDR3 is TGTGCCAGCAGCGGAGGGGGGATTGGCAATGAGCAGTTCTTC.

This chain connects TRBV5-4 to TRBJ2-7, with D perhaps matching TRBD1 (6 bases). The germline gives CDR1 SGHNT, CDR2 YYREEE (reference sequence). The CDR3 consists of 15 residues. V gave up 0 bases and J gave up 6 bases, with 16 bases separating them. This CDR3 is CASSLADLGAGEQYF. For the CDR3, the DNA is TGTGCCAGCAGCTTGGCCGACTTGGGGGCGGGCGAGCAGTACTTC.

This sequence joins TRBV27 and TRBJ1-1; no definite D call. The CDR3 extends over 13 amino acids. With 5 bases removed from V and 2 bases from J, the gap between germline ends came to 9 bases. The germline V gene encodes CDR1 MNHEY and CDR2 SMNVEV (reference sequence). The CDR3 spells CASSPGINTEAFF. The CDR3, as DNA: TGTGCCAGCAGTCCGGGCATTAACACTGAAGCTTTCTTT.

The chain employs TRBV27 and TRBJ2-3, with unresolved D. This CDR3 is built from 13 residues. CDR1 is MNHEY, CDR2 SMNVEV, per germline (reference sequence). Trimming shortened V by 2 bases and J by 0 bases, and 3 bases separated the two germline ends. In DNA form, the CDR3 reads TGTGCCAGCAGTTTAATTAGCACAGATACGCAGTATTTT. Its translation is CASSLISTDTQYF.

The V call is TRBV10-1, the J call TRBJ2-7, with TRBD2 matching 8 bases. V was pared by 4 bases and J by 5 bases, with 4 bases of the junction left unmatched. CDR3 length equals 13 residues. CDR1 and CDR2 (germline): WNHNN, SYGVQD (reference sequence). The CDR3 is CASSAGGVDEQYF. The CDR3, as DNA: TGCGCCAGCAGTGCGGGGGGGGTCGACGAGCAGTACTTC.

This chain uses TRBV5-1 with TRBJ2-3; no firm D call. Trimming shortened V by 0 bases and J by 4 bases, and 3 bases separated the two germline ends. CDR1 SGHRS and CDR2 YFSETQ come from the germline V gene. The CDR3 contains 12 residues. The CDR3 region has the DNA TGCGCCAGCAGCTTGGTTGCAGATACGCAGTATTTT. Its translation: CASSLVADTQYF.

The V and J genes are TRBV9 and TRBJ1-1, with a tentative D call TRBD1 (6 bases). The CDR3 runs 12 residues. Germline V gene data show CDR1 as SGDLS and CDR2 as YYNGEE. The ends were cut back, 3 bases at V and 8 bases at J, with 11 bases in the middle. CDR3 sequence (DNA): TGTGCCAGCAGCGCCGGGACATTAGAAGCTTTCTTT. This sequence encodes CASSAGTLEAFF.

The V and J genes are TRBV9 and TRBJ2-1; D remains unclear. The CDR3 is 14 amino acids. Germline values: CDR1 SGDLS, CDR2 YYNGEE. V lost 4 bases to trimming and J lost 8 bases, with 16 bases between them. CDR3 sequence (DNA): TGTGCCAGCAGCTTTAGGATGACTCGGGATGAGCAGTTCTTC. This gives the protein CASSFRMTRDEQFF.

The chain uses TRBV7-9 and TRBJ2-5; a weak D match, TRBD1 (5 bases). V was shortened by 5 bases and J by 2 bases, with 9 bases between the two germline ends. The germline V gene has CDR1 SEHNR and CDR2 FQNEAQ (reference sequence). This CDR3 contains 13 residues. CDR3 sequence: CASSEPGQETQYF. Written as DNA, the CDR3 is TGTGCCAGCAGCGAGCCAGGGCAAGAGACCCAGTACTTC.

J is TRBJ1-1 and V is TRBV4-1; a weak D match, TRBD1 (6 bases). The V and J ends lost 1 base and 1 base respectively, with 10 bases between them. Germline CDR1 MGHRA, CDR2 YSYEKL. The CDR3 spans 15 residues. The CDR3 here is CASSQGPRGNTEAFF. CDR3 nucleotides: TGCGCCAGCAGCCAAGGTCCCAGGGGGAACACTGAAGCTTTCTTT.

The sample holds a few counts of this clone. The chain links TRBV18 to TRBJ2-5; the D is unclear. V was trimmed by 0 bases and J by 4 bases, leaving 9 bases between them. Germline V gene lookup returns CDR1 KGHSH and CDR2 LQKENI. The CDR3 totals 14 residues. The CDR3 DNA is TGTGCCAGCTCACCACCCGGCTTTTCAGAGACCCAGTACTTC. Translating gives CASSPPGFSETQYF.

The V and J genes are TRBV30 and TRBJ2-7; D gene ambiguous. Trimming took 0 bases from V and 5 from J, leaving 5 bases between them. The CDR3 consists of 11 residues. The germline V gene has CDR1 GTSNPN and CDR2 SVGIG (reference sequence). For the CDR3, the DNA is TGTGCCTGGAGTGTTGTGAACGAGCAGTACTTC. As protein: CAWSVVNEQYF.

The chain is built from TRBV6-1 and TRBJ2-3; D assignment may be TRBD1 or TRBD2 (5 bases each). Germline V gives CDR1 MNHNS, CDR2 SASEGT. The CDR3 is 17 amino acids. Trimming removed 2 bases at V and 1 base at J, with 16 bases between. CDR3 amino acids: CASSEYGGGMGTDTQYF. The CDR3 coding sequence is TGTGCCAGCAGTGAATACGGTGGGGGAATGGGCACAGATACGCAGTATTTT.

The gene calls are TRBV5-4 and TRBJ1-4, with a weak D call TRBD1 (5 bases). V lost 4 bases and J lost 5, with 15 bases in between. From germline, CDR1 is SGHNT and CDR2 YYREEE (reference sequence). This CDR3 contains 15 residues. Here the CDR3 reads CASSENTGENEKLFF. CDR3 nucleotides: TGTGCCAGCAGCGAAAATACAGGAGAAAATGAAAAACTGTTTTTT.

This sequence joins TRBV7-8 and TRBJ2-7, with TRBD2 matching over 9 bases. This CDR3 comprises 17 residues. J lost 7 bases, V lost 0 bases, and 13 bases had no gene match. Germline CDR1 and CDR2: SGHVS and FQNEAQ. This CDR3 reads CASSLAERGLASGEQYF. CDR3 nucleotide sequence: TGTGCCAGCAGCTTAGCTGAACGAGGACTAGCGTCGGGGGAGCAGTACTTC.

This clone was counted once. V is TRBV6-5 and J is TRBJ2-1; TRBD2 agrees at 7 bases. J gave up 4 bases and V 6 bases, and 3 bases lay outside the gene matches. There are 13 residues in the CDR3. CDR1 MNHEY and CDR2 SVGAGI come from the germline V gene. In nucleotides, the CDR3 is TGTGCCAGCAGCGGGGGGACTTACAATGAGCAGTTCTTC. This codes for CASSGGTYNEQFF.

This clone was seen more than once but under ten times. The CDR3 DNA reads as TGTGCCAGCAGTTTAACAGGGACTGGGGCCAACGTCCTGACTTTC. This gives the protein CASSLTGTGANVLTF. The rearrangement uses TRBV27 and TRBJ2-6, with D possibly being TRBD1 (6 bases). This CDR3 region has 15 residues. The germline V gene encodes CDR1 MNHEY and CDR2 SMNVEV (reference sequence). V was cut by 2 bases and J by 2 bases, with 7 bases left in between.